This is a list of T cell receptor beta chains from one sample in a study of T cell clones after liver transplantation. These TCRs are of unknown antigen specificity. The assay was immunoSEQ multiplex PCR, and TCRdb's table has in-frame clones only and misses some. The profile covers about 4,800 clones, with over 40% appearing a single time and 10% to 15% taken by the ten largest. The material sequenced was CD4+ T cells from cultured PBMCs. These TCRs come from a human patient who received a liver transplant. Some T cells may originate from the graft donor. The CDR3 runs from the conserved cysteine through the conserved F or W. A D gene is named only where the DNA matches it firmly. Some rows have no size entry. The others give once, few or many, or a class for an expanded clone.

clone_size | j_call | d_call | v_call | cdr3_nt | cdr3_aa
- | TRBJ1-1 | - | TRBV5-4 | TGTGCCAGCAGCTTGAGGTACAGGAACACTGAAGCTTTCTTT | CASSLRYRNTEAFF
- | TRBJ1-5 | TRBD1 | TRBV2 | TGTGCCAGCAGTGAACAGGGGGGTATAGCTGAGCCCCAGCATTTT | CASSEQGGIAEPQHF
medium-sized | TRBJ2-1 | TRBD2 | TRBV28 | TGTGCCAGCAGTTTATGGGCTAGCGGGGGTCTCGATGAGCAGTTCTTC | CASSLWASGGLDEQFF
medium-sized | TRBJ2-7 | - | TRBV30 | TGTGCCTGGAGTGTACTAGGGTACGAGCAGTACTTC | CAWSVLGYEQYF
- | TRBJ2-5 | - | TRBV4-3 | TGCGCCAGCAGCCAAGATCGAGGAGGCGAGACCCAGTACTTC | CASSQDRGGETQYF
medium-sized | TRBJ2-7 | - | TRBV9 | TGTGCCAGCAGCGTAAATTCAGGGGCGGCCTACGAGCAGTACTTC | CASSVNSGAAYEQYF
medium-sized | TRBJ2-1 | TRBD1 | TRBV15 | TGTGCCACCAGCAGAGATCGGGACAGCTCCTACAATGAGCAGTTCTTC | CATSRDRDSSYNEQFF
- | TRBJ2-3 | TRBD2 | TRBV29-1 | TGCAGCGTCGTTTTAGCGGGGCCCAGCACAGATACGCAGTATTTT | CSVVLAGPSTDTQYF
medium-sized | TRBJ2-1 | TRBD2 | TRBV5-1 | TGCGCCAGCAGCTTGTCGTACCTAGCGGGTCCAAACAATGAGCAGTTCTTC | CASSLSYLAGPNNEQFF
- | TRBJ2-6 | TRBD1 | TRBV29-1 | TGCAGCGTTCTTAAGCCCCCGGGACAGGAGGGCTGGGGCAACGTCCTGACTTTC | CSVLKPPGQEGWGNVLTF
once | TRBJ2-3 | - | TRBV28 | TGTGCCAGCAGTAGGGGGGGAGTCACAGATACGCAGTATTTT | CASSRGGVTDTQYF
medium-sized | TRBJ2-3 | - | TRBV9 | TGTGCCAGCAGCCCCTACTTTGATACGCAGTATTTT | CASSPYFDTQYF
- | TRBJ2-3 | TRBD2 | TRBV10-3 | TGTGCCATCAGTGGGGGAACTAGCGGGGACACAGATACGCAGTATTTT | CAISGGTSGDTDTQYF
- | TRBJ2-3 | TRBD1 | TRBV14 | TGTGCCAGCAGCCCTGGACAGGGAAGGGACACAGATACGCAGTATTTT | CASSPGQGRDTDTQYF
- | TRBJ2-1 | - | TRBV11-1 | TGTGCCAGCAGCCGACAAGGGGGCTCCTACAATGAGCAGTTCTTC | CASSRQGGSYNEQFF
few | TRBJ2-1 | - | TRBV4-1 | TGCGCCAGCAGCCTACAGCCTCGCTACAATGAGCAGTTCTTC | CASSLQPRYNEQFF
- | TRBJ2-7 | - | TRBV28 | TGTGCCAGCAGTTTTTTCCGGGGCGCCTCCTACGAGCAGTACTTC | CASSFFRGASYEQYF
- | TRBJ2-7 | TRBD2 | TRBV6-1 | TGTGCCATCCGAGTGGGACTAGCGGGGACCTACGAGCAGTACTTC | CAIRVGLAGTYEQYF